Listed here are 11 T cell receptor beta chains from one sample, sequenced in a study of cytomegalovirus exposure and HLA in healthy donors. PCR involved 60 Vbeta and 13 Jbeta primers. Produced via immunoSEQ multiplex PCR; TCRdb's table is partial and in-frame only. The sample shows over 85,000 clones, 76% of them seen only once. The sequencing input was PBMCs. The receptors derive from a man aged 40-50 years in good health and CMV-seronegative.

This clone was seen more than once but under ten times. The CDR3 sequence is CASSFHSGNTEAFF. The CDR3 DNA sequence: TGCGCCAGCAGCTTCCATTCCGGGAACACTGAAGCTTTCTTT. This rearrangement joins TRBV5-1 to TRBJ1-1; D not certain. V was trimmed by 2 bases and J by 1 base, leaving 9 bases between them. Germline V gene data show CDR1 as SGHRS and CDR2 as YFSETQ. CDR3 length equals 14 residues. The full variable domain, in which reference TRBV5-1 and TRBJ1-1 provide the parts outside the CDR3, is KAGVTQTPRYLIKTRGQQVTLSCSPISGHRSVSWYQQTPGQGLQFLFEYFSETQRNKGNFPGRFSGRQFSNSRSEMNVSTLELGDSALYLCASSFHSGNTEAFFGQGTRLTVV.

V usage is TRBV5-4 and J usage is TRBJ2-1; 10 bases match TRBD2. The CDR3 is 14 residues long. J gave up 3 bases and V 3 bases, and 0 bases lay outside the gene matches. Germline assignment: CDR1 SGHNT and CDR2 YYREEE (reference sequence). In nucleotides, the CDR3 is TGTGCCAGCAGCTCTAGCGGGAGCTACAATGAGCAGTTCTTC. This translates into CASSSSGSYNEQFF.

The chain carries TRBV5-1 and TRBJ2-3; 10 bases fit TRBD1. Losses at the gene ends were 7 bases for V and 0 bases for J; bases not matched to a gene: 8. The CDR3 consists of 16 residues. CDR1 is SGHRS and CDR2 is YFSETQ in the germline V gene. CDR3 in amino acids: CASGQGQGWSTDTQYF. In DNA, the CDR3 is TGCGCCAGCGGGCAGGGACAGGGGTGGAGCACAGATACGCAGTATTTT.

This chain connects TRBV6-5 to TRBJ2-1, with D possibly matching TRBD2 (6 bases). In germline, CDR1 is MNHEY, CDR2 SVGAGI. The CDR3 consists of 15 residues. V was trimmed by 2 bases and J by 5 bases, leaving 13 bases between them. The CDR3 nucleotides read TGTGCCAGCAGTTACATGGAGGGCTTCAACAATGAGCAGTTCTTC. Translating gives CASSYMEGFNNEQFF.

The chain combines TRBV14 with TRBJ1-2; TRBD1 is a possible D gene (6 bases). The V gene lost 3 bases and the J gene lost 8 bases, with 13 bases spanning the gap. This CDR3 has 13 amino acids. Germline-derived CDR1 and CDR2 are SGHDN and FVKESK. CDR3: CASSHQFRGGYTF. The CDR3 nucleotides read TGTGCCAGCAGCCATCAATTCAGGGGCGGCTACACCTTC.

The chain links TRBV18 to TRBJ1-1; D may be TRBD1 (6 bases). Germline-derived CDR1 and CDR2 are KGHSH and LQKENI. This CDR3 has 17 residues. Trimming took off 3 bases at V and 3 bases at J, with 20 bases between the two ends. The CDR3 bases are TGTGCCAGCTCACCGCTGAAGGGAGCCAAGGGGGACACTGAAGCTTTCTTT. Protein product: CASSPLKGAKGDTEAFF.

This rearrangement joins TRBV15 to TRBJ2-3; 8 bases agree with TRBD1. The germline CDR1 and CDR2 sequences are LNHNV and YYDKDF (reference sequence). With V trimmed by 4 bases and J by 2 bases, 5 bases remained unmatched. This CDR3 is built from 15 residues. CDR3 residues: CATSTMDRATDTQYF. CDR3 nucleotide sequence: TGTGCCACCAGCACCATGGACAGGGCCACAGATACGCAGTATTTT.

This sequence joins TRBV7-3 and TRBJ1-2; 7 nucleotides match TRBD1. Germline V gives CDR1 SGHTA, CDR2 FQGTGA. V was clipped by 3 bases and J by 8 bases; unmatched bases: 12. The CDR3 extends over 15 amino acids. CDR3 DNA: TGTGCCAGCAGCTTCACTTTTGGGACAGAAAAAGGCTACACCTTC. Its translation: CASSFTFGTEKGYTF.

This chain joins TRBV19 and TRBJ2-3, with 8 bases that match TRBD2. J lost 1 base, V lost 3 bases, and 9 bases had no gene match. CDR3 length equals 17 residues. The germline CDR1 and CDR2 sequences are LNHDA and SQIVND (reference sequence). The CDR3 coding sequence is TGTGCCAGTAGTATCGCGGGCGGGAGGTGGGGCACAGATACGCAGTATTTT. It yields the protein CASSIAGGRWGTDTQYF.

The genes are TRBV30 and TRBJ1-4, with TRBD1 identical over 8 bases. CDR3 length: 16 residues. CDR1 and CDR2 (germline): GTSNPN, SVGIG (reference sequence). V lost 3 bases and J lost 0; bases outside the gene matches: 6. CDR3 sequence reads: CAWRDRAGPTNEKLFF. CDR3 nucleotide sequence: TGTGCCTGGAGGGACAGGGCGGGGCCAACTAATGAAAAACTGTTTTTT.

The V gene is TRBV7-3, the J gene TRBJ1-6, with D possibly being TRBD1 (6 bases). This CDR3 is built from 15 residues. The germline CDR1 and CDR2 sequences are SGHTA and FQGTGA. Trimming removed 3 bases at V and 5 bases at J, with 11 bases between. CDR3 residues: CASSFGGQHNSPLHF. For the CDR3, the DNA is TGTGCCAGCAGCTTTGGGGGACAACATAATTCACCCCTCCACTTT.